A selection of T cell receptor beta chains follows, all from one sample in a study of shared clonotypes between healthy human individuals. The data were produced by immunoSEQ multiplex PCR, yet TCRdb's version contains in-frame clones alone and is incomplete. The sample lists more than 2,000,000 clones, approximately 92% seen once, with about 0.13% in the top ten. The specimen sequenced was naive CD4+ T cells sorted from blood. All receptors derive from a man between 18 and 35 years old in good health. The CDR3 runs from the conserved cysteine through the conserved F or W. The D gene is left open where the match is weak. Size values are once, few and many counts, or a class for expanded clones, and some rows have none.

D: TRBD1
V: TRBV19
size: once
J: TRBJ1-5
DNA: TGTGCCAGTAGGGGACAGATCAATCAGCCCCAGCATTTT
CDR3: CASRGQINQPQHF

D: -
V: TRBV6-6
size: -
J: TRBJ2-7
DNA: TGTGCCAGCAGTTACCTTGGCGAGCAGTACTTC
CDR3: CASSYLGEQYF

D: TRBD1
V: TRBV7-6
size: -
J: TRBJ1-2
DNA: TGTGCCAGCAGCTTAGTGCCAGGGGGAGGGTATGGCTACACCTTC
CDR3: CASSLVPGGGYGYTF

D: TRBD1
V: TRBV18
size: few
J: TRBJ2-2
DNA: TGTGCCAGCTCACTTCGGGACAGAACAACCGGGGAGCTGTTTTTT
CDR3: CASSLRDRTTGELFF

D: TRBD1
V: TRBV7-2
size: once
J: TRBJ2-6
DNA: TGTGCCAGCAGCTCGGGACAGGGGCCTGGGGCCAACGTCCTGACTTTC
CDR3: CASSSGQGPGANVLTF

D: TRBD1
V: TRBV5-1
size: once
J: TRBJ1-4
DNA: TGCGCCAGCAGCGCAGGGGACAGGGGGTATGAAAAACTGTTTTTT
CDR3: CASSAGDRGYEKLFF

D: -
V: TRBV19
size: -
J: TRBJ2-5
DNA: TGTGCCAGTAGTATAGATACGAACCGGGAGACCCAGTACTTC
CDR3: CASSIDTNRETQYF

D: -
V: TRBV6-6
size: -
J: TRBJ1-2
DNA: TGTGCCAGCAGTTCAGAGTATGGCTACACCTTC
CDR3: CASSSEYGYTF

D: TRBD1
V: TRBV5-4
size: -
J: TRBJ1-1
DNA: TGTGCCAGCAGCTTCCCGGGACAGGGGCACACTGAAGCTTTCTTT
CDR3: CASSFPGQGHTEAFF

D: -
V: TRBV5-1
size: -
J: TRBJ2-2
DNA: TGCGCCAGCAGTTTGTCCACCTCGTTTCCGAACACCGGGGAGCTGTTTTTT
CDR3: CASSLSTSFPNTGELFF

D: TRBD1
V: TRBV7-2
size: -
J: TRBJ1-2
DNA: TGTGCCAGCAGCTCGGGACAGGGGGGGAACTATGGCTACACCTTC
CDR3: CASSSGQGGNYGYTF

D: -
V: TRBV6-5
size: -
J: TRBJ1-6
DNA: TGTGCCAGCAGTGTGGCGGCCCATAATTCACCCCTCCACTTT
CDR3: CASSVAAHNSPLHF

D: TRBD1
V: TRBV9
size: -
J: TRBJ1-2
DNA: TGTGCCAGCAGCGAAAGTCTCGACAGGGGGCTCGTGGGCTACACCTTC
CDR3: CASSESLDRGLVGYTF

D: -
V: TRBV29-1
size: once
J: TRBJ2-7
DNA: TGCAGCGTTCTACAGGGCTACGAGCAGTACTTC
CDR3: CSVLQGYEQYF

D: -
V: TRBV4-3
size: -
J: TRBJ2-3
DNA: TGCGCCAGCAGCCAAGTTTCGCGGGTCGATACGCAGTATTTT
CDR3: CASSQVSRVDTQYF

D: -
V: TRBV7-8
size: -
J: TRBJ1-3
DNA: TGTGCCAGCAGCCCCGGGCCTATCTCTGGAAACACCATATATTTT
CDR3: CASSPGPISGNTIYF

D: -
V: TRBV10-3
size: -
J: TRBJ2-2
DNA: TGTGCCATCAACCCGCAATCGAACACCGGGGAGCTGTTTTTT
CDR3: CAINPQSNTGELFF

D: -
V: TRBV19
size: -
J: TRBJ1-1
DNA: TGTGCCAGTAGTAGGACAGCTTTACCCATGAACACTGAAGCTTTCTTT
CDR3: CASSRTALPMNTEAFF

D: TRBD2
V: TRBV6-9
size: -
J: TRBJ2-7
DNA: TGTGCCAGCCCTCCCCGGGAGGGATTCTACGAGCAGTACTTC
CDR3: CASPPREGFYEQYF

D: TRBD2
V: TRBV15
size: -
J: TRBJ2-3
DNA: TGTGCCACCAGACCAAGCGGGGGGTATTCCGATACGCAGTATTTT
CDR3: CATRPSGGYSDTQYF

D: TRBD1
V: TRBV4-1
size: once
J: TRBJ1-4
DNA: TGCGCCAGCAGCCGGCCCGGTCCCGGACAGGGAAGTGAAAAACTGTTTTTT
CDR3: CASSRPGPGQGSEKLFF

D: -
V: TRBV7-2
size: -
J: TRBJ2-3
DNA: TGTGCCAGCAGCTTAGCTCAGGGGGGGACAGATACGCAGTATTTT
CDR3: CASSLAQGGTDTQYF

D: -
V: TRBV27
size: -
J: TRBJ2-5
DNA: TGTGCCAGCAGTTCCGAAGGCGACAGCCTTTACCAAGAGACCCAGTACTTC
CDR3: CASSSEGDSLYQETQYF

D: TRBD2
V: TRBV11-1
size: -
J: TRBJ2-1
DNA: TGTGCCAGCAGTTTAGGACTAGCGGGGGGATTTGAGCAGTTCTTC
CDR3: CASSLGLAGGFEQFF

D: -
V: TRBV7-2
size: -
J: TRBJ2-7
DNA: TGTGCCAGCAGCTTGGATTGGACAGTTCCCTACGAGCAGTACTTC
CDR3: CASSLDWTVPYEQYF

D: -
V: TRBV2
size: -
J: TRBJ1-2
DNA: TGTGCCAGCAGTGGAGAGGGAGGAGGCTACACCTTC
CDR3: CASSGEGGGYTF

D: TRBD1
V: TRBV29-1
size: -
J: TRBJ1-2
DNA: TGCAGCGTTGAAGAGTTAGAGACAGGGGGTGGCTATGGCTACACCTTC
CDR3: CSVEELETGGGYGYTF

D: TRBD1
V: TRBV5-5
size: -
J: TRBJ1-2
DNA: TGTGCCAGCAGCGCCAGGACAGGGGAGAGTGGCTACACCTTC
CDR3: CASSARTGESGYTF

D: -
V: TRBV4-3
size: -
J: TRBJ1-1
DNA: TGCGCCAGCAGCCAAGATAGGGCAGGGCCTTTCTTT
CDR3: CASSQDRAGPFF

D: -
V: TRBV5-1
size: -
J: TRBJ1-1
DNA: TGCGCCAGCAGCTTACAATTCCGGAACACTGAAGCTTTCTTT
CDR3: CASSLQFRNTEAFF

D: -
V: TRBV19
size: -
J: TRBJ2-6
DNA: TGTGCCAGTAGTATAGATGGGTCTGGGGCCAACGTCCTGACTTTC
CDR3: CASSIDGSGANVLTF

D: -
V: TRBV7-9
size: -
J: TRBJ2-3
DNA: TGTGCCAGCAGCCGTGCAGGGGCGAGAAGAACAGATACGCAGTATTTT
CDR3: CASSRAGARRTDTQYF

D: TRBD1
V: TRBV5-1
size: -
J: TRBJ2-7
DNA: TGCGCCAGCAGCTTGGGAGGACAGGGGTACGCCTACGAGCAGTACTTC
CDR3: CASSLGGQGYAYEQYF

D: -
V: TRBV5-1
size: -
J: TRBJ2-3
DNA: TGCGCCAGCAGCTTGGCCCCCTTAGATACGCAGTATTTT
CDR3: CASSLAPLDTQYF

D: TRBD1
V: TRBV10-3
size: -
J: TRBJ1-2
DNA: TGTGCCATCCCAAGGGCCAGGGGGCTTTGCTGCACCTTC
CDR3: CAIPRARGLCCTF

D: -
V: TRBV18
size: once
J: TRBJ2-2
DNA: TGTGCCAGCTCACCCTTTTTGGGTAGGACGACCGGGGAGCTGTTTTTT
CDR3: CASSPFLGRTTGELFF

D: -
V: TRBV6-1
size: -
J: TRBJ1-1
DNA: TGTGCCACCTCGGGGCTTACTTCGAACACTGAAGCTTTCTTT
CDR3: CATSGLTSNTEAFF

D: -
V: TRBV27
size: once
J: TRBJ2-3
DNA: TGTGCCAGCAGTTTTGGGAGAAGCACAGATACGCAGTATTTT
CDR3: CASSFGRSTDTQYF

D: TRBD1
V: TRBV30
size: -
J: TRBJ1-6
DNA: TGTGCCTGGACCGGGACAGGGGGTTCACCCCTCCACTTT
CDR3: CAWTGTGGSPLHF

D: -
V: TRBV6-6
size: -
J: TRBJ1-4
DNA: TGTGCCAGCAGTTCGGGGGGCGTGGGGGAAAAACTGTTTTTT
CDR3: CASSSGGVGEKLFF

D: -
V: TRBV28
size: -
J: TRBJ1-4
DNA: TGTGCCAGCAGTTTACCAGGGGTTAGTGAAAAACTGTTTTTT
CDR3: CASSLPGVSEKLFF

D: TRBD2
V: TRBV4-3
size: -
J: TRBJ2-7
DNA: TGCGCCAGCAGCCTCACCGCTAGCGGGAACCCTTACGAGCAGTACTTC
CDR3: CASSLTASGNPYEQYF

D: TRBD1
V: TRBV5-1
size: once
J: TRBJ2-2
DNA: TGCGCCAGCAGTCCGGGACCGTCTCAGGGGGACACCGGGGAGCTGTTTTTT
CDR3: CASSPGPSQGDTGELFF

D: TRBD1
V: TRBV6-1
size: once
J: TRBJ1-2
DNA: TGTGCCAGCACCTTCCCGGGACAGGGTAACTATGGCTACACCTTC
CDR3: CASTFPGQGNYGYTF

D: -
V: TRBV7-2
size: -
J: TRBJ2-1
DNA: TGTGCCAGCAGCCAACCCTGGCGGACCGCCTACAATGAGCAGTTCTTC
CDR3: CASSQPWRTAYNEQFF

D: -
V: TRBV7-2
size: -
J: TRBJ1-1
DNA: TGTGCCAGCAGCTTAATGGGACACCTGAACACTGAAGCTTTCTTT
CDR3: CASSLMGHLNTEAFF

D: -
V: TRBV6-5
size: -
J: TRBJ1-5
DNA: TGTGCCAGCAGTTACCCAGTTAGCAATCAGCCCCAGCATTTT
CDR3: CASSYPVSNQPQHF

D: TRBD2
V: TRBV19
size: -
J: TRBJ2-3
DNA: TGTGCCAGTAGTATCCTAGCGGGGATGCAGTATTTT
CDR3: CASSILAGMQYF

D: -
V: TRBV18
size: -
J: TRBJ1-2
DNA: TGTGCCAGCTCACCAGGGGAAGAACATGGCTACACCTTC
CDR3: CASSPGEEHGYTF

D: TRBD2
V: TRBV19
size: -
J: TRBJ2-2
DNA: TGTGCCAGTAGCCCCGGACTAGCGGGAGGGGGGAGATTTTTCGGGGAGCTGTTTTTT
CDR3: CASSPGLAGGGRFFGELFF

D: TRBD1
V: TRBV19
size: -
J: TRBJ2-1
DNA: TGTGCCAGTAGCGAGACAGGGTGGTCCTACAATGAGCAGTTCTTC
CDR3: CASSETGWSYNEQFF

D: TRBD1
V: TRBV5-6
size: -
J: TRBJ2-6
DNA: TGTGCCAGCAGCTGGGGACAGGGGGACTCTGGGGCCAACGTCCTGACTTTC
CDR3: CASSWGQGDSGANVLTF

D: -
V: TRBV7-9
size: -
J: TRBJ1-2
DNA: TGTGCCAGCATCCCCGCTGGCCCCTATGGCTACACCTTC
CDR3: CASIPAGPYGYTF